This T cell receptor beta chain is drawn from a study of beta chain features in type 1 diabetes. General study results and limits: Researchers could not determine here whether HLA type influences TCRB rearrangement.

The CDR3 spans 13 residues. CDR1 and CDR2 from the germline V gene are SGDLS and YYNGEE. V lost 0 bases to trimming and J lost 1 base, with 5 bases between them. The study reverse transcribed the entire isolated RNA, so it sequenced expressed TCRB transcripts. The table came from immunoSEQ multiplex PCR; TCRdb's copy has only in-frame clones and leaves some out. This table has approximately 38,000 clones, roughly 50% appearing once. This clone was seen only a few times. What it recognizes is unknown. This sample also contains other DNA sequences that code for the same CDR3. Input material: central memory CD4+ T cells from blood. The source is a woman under 30 in good health. The chain links TRBV9 to TRBJ2-7, with no clear D. The CDR3 coding sequence is TGTGCCAGCAGCGTAGGCCAGTCCTACGAGCAGTACTTC. Its protein is CASSVGQSYEQYF.